This T cell receptor beta chain appears in the sequencing data of a study of blood T cell repertoires in COVID-19. Background on the study: Italy, Spain and the United States were the sources of the convalescent and acute COVID-19 samples. PBMCs, B-cell-depleted T cells, or T cells provided the cDNA or gDNA that made up the material.

Sequencing used immunoSEQ multiplex PCR; TCRdb keeps in-frame clones, though not all of them. This table has 270,000 or so clones, around 93% appearing once. Participant-given clinical history determined each cohort assignment. V trimming: 0 bases; J trimming: 0 bases; junction bases outside the gene matches: 2. The CDR3 contains 15 residues. CDR1 and CDR2 from the germline V gene are MNHEY and SVGAGI. The chain combines TRBV6-5 with TRBJ2-7; 7 nucleotides agree with TRBD2. This clonotype was sampled from a man in his forties or fifties who had been exposed to COVID-19. Input material: PBMCs or T cells enriched from blood (not recorded which). CDR3 DNA sequence: TGTGCCAGCAGTTACTCGCTAGCGGTCTCCTACGAGCAGTACTTC. Amino acid sequence: CASSYSLAVSYEQYF.